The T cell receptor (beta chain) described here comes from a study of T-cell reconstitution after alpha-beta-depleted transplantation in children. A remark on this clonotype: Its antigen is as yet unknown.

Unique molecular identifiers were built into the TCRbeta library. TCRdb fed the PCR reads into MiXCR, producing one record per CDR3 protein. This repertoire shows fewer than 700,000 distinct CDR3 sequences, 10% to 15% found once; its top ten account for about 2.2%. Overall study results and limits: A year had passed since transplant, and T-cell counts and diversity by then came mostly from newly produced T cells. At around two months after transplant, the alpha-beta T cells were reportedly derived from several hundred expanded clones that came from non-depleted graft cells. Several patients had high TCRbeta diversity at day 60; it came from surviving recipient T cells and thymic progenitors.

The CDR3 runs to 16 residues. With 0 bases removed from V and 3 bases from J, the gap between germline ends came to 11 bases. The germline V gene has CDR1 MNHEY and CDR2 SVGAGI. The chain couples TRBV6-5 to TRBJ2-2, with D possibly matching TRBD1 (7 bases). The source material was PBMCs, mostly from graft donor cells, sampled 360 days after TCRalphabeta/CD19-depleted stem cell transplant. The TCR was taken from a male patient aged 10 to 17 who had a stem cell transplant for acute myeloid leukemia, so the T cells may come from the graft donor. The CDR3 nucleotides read TGTGCCAGCAGTTACTCGGCAGGGGGGTACACCGGGGAGCTGTTTTTT. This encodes CASSYSAGGYTGELFF.